This T cell receptor (beta chain) was sequenced for a study of CD8+CD57+ T cells in acquired aplastic anemia. Researchers used genomic DNA as the template to profile TCR beta VDJ and CDR3. TCRdb passed the reads through MiXCR, listing each CDR3 protein once. The repertoire includes under 500,000 distinct CDR3 sequences, roughly a third of them detected once, and 0.82% sits in the top ten. With 0 bases removed from V and 7 bases from J, the gap between germline ends came to 11 bases. This CDR3 contains 14 residues. The germline V gene has CDR1 SGDLS and CDR2 YYNGEE. The patients chosen for sequencing had shown expansion of CD8+CD57+ cells (detected by flow cytometry).

This chain connects TRBV9 to TRBJ2-1; D gene ambiguous. Sequencing used sorted CD4+, CD8+, or CD8+CD57+ T cells (not recorded which) from PBMCs. This clonotype originated in a human donor with aplastic anemia. This CDR3 reads CASSVVTRGNEQFF. CDR3 nucleotide sequence: TGTGCCAGCAGCGTAGTGACCCGAGGAAATGAGCAGTTCTTC.